This is a list of T cell receptor beta chains from one sample in a study of beta chain features in type 1 diabetes. Assay used: immunoSEQ multiplex PCR; TCRdb lists only in-frame clones, some missing. This sample has some 410,000 clones, with about 15% found just once. The source material was naive CD4+ T cells from blood. The receptors stem from a man aged 25 to 45 in good health. CDR3s include the opening cysteine and the closing phenylalanine or tryptophan. Each record gives: J gene, V gene, clone size, D gene, CDR3 DNA, CDR3 protein. D genes are given only for firm matches. Not every row has a clone size; where given, it reads once, few, many or a size class.

j_gene: TRBJ2-3
v_gene: TRBV5-1
abundance: .
d_gene: .
CDR3nt: TGCGCCAGCAGCTTGGGCGGGGGCACAGATACGCAGTATTTT
CDR3aa: CASSLGGGTDTQYF

j_gene: TRBJ2-1
v_gene: TRBV25-1
abundance: .
d_gene: .
CDR3nt: TGTGCCAGCCTCGGACCCGAGGGCACGTTCTTC
CDR3aa: CASLGPEGTFF

j_gene: TRBJ1-6
v_gene: TRBV19
abundance: few
d_gene: TRBD1
CDR3nt: TGTGCCAGTAACCTCTGGGACAGCAACTTAAATTCACCCCTCCACTTT
CDR3aa: CASNLWDSNLNSPLHF

j_gene: TRBJ2-1
v_gene: TRBV18
abundance: .
d_gene: .
CDR3nt: TGTGCCAGCTCACCACTCCTGGATCGCAATGAGCAGTTCTTC
CDR3aa: CASSPLLDRNEQFF

j_gene: TRBJ2-1
v_gene: TRBV5-1
abundance: .
d_gene: .
CDR3nt: TGCGCCAGCAGCTCAGGTCTAAATGAGCAGTTCTTC
CDR3aa: CASSSGLNEQFF

j_gene: TRBJ1-1
v_gene: TRBV4-3
abundance: few
d_gene: .
CDR3nt: TGCGCCAGCAGCCAAGATCTCAAGAACACTGAAGCTTTCTTT
CDR3aa: CASSQDLKNTEAFF

j_gene: TRBJ1-6
v_gene: TRBV14
abundance: few
d_gene: .
CDR3nt: TGTGCCAGCAGCCAAGATTTCTTCGGGAATTCACCCCTCCACTTT
CDR3aa: CASSQDFFGNSPLHF

j_gene: TRBJ1-4
v_gene: TRBV30
abundance: .
d_gene: .
CDR3nt: TGTGCCTGGAGTACGGGAACAACTAATGAAAAACTGTTTTTT
CDR3aa: CAWSTGTTNEKLFF

j_gene: TRBJ2-3
v_gene: TRBV7-2
abundance: few
d_gene: .
CDR3nt: TGTGCCAGCAGCTTAGGGCGGGACGATACGCAGTATTTT
CDR3aa: CASSLGRDDTQYF

j_gene: TRBJ1-2
v_gene: TRBV9
abundance: once
d_gene: TRBD1
CDR3nt: TGTGCCAGCAGCCCCCAGGGGGACTATTGGGATGGCTACACCTTC
CDR3aa: CASSPQGDYWDGYTF

j_gene: TRBJ2-2
v_gene: TRBV29-1
abundance: few
d_gene: .
CDR3nt: TGCAGCGTTGGGGTCCCAGCTCCTTTCGGGGAGCTGTTTTTT
CDR3aa: CSVGVPAPFGELFF

j_gene: TRBJ1-5
v_gene: TRBV7-2
abundance: few
d_gene: .
CDR3nt: TGTGCCAGCAGCCCAGACAGGAATCAGCCCCAGCATTTT
CDR3aa: CASSPDRNQPQHF

j_gene: TRBJ2-5
v_gene: TRBV9
abundance: .
d_gene: TRBD2
CDR3nt: TGTGCCAGCAGCCCCCCGGGACTAGCGGGAGCAGAGACCCAGTACTTC
CDR3aa: CASSPPGLAGAETQYF

j_gene: TRBJ1-1
v_gene: TRBV7-9
abundance: few
d_gene: .
CDR3nt: TGTGCCACCGGCCTTACGGCCATGAACACTGAAGCTTTCTTT
CDR3aa: CATGLTAMNTEAFF

j_gene: TRBJ1-4
v_gene: TRBV7-6
abundance: few
d_gene: .
CDR3nt: TGTGCCAGCAGCCCCCGTGGAGGGGCCCGTAATGAAAAACTGTTTTTT
CDR3aa: CASSPRGGARNEKLFF

j_gene: TRBJ1-1
v_gene: TRBV5-1
abundance: .
d_gene: .
CDR3nt: TGCGCCAGCAGCTTGGATACAGGGATGAACACTGAAGCTTTCTTT
CDR3aa: CASSLDTGMNTEAFF

j_gene: TRBJ2-3
v_gene: TRBV15
abundance: few
d_gene: .
CDR3nt: TGTGCCACCAGCAGACCTGGTGGACCCAGGGAAGATACGCAGTATTTT
CDR3aa: CATSRPGGPREDTQYF

j_gene: TRBJ2-7
v_gene: TRBV5-1
abundance: .
d_gene: .
CDR3nt: TGCGCCAGCAGCTTGGCAAAAGGTCATGCAGGGCAGTACTTC
CDR3aa: CASSLAKGHAGQYF

j_gene: TRBJ2-1
v_gene: TRBV9
abundance: .
d_gene: .
CDR3nt: TGTGCCAGCAGCGGTTCCTACAATGAGCAGTTCTTC
CDR3aa: CASSGSYNEQFF

j_gene: TRBJ2-7
v_gene: TRBV6-5
abundance: few
d_gene: .
CDR3nt: TGTGCCAGCACCCGAGGTGGGGGCGGCGAGCAGTACTTC
CDR3aa: CASTRGGGGEQYF

j_gene: TRBJ1-1
v_gene: TRBV10-3
abundance: few
d_gene: .
CDR3nt: TGTGCCACCCTCCCGACTGGGGTGAGCACTGAAGCTTTCTTT
CDR3aa: CATLPTGVSTEAFF

j_gene: TRBJ2-1
v_gene: TRBV15
abundance: .
d_gene: .
CDR3nt: TGTGCCACCAGCAGAGGGCGTTACAATGAGCAGTTCTTC
CDR3aa: CATSRGRYNEQFF

j_gene: TRBJ2-5
v_gene: TRBV5-4
abundance: few
d_gene: .
CDR3nt: TGTGCCAGCAGCTTGGGACAAGAGACCCAGTACTTC
CDR3aa: CASSLGQETQYF

j_gene: TRBJ2-3
v_gene: TRBV9
abundance: .
d_gene: TRBD1
CDR3nt: TGTGCCAGCAGCGTCGGCACAGGGGTTGCTAGCACAGATACGCAGTATTTT
CDR3aa: CASSVGTGVASTDTQYF

j_gene: TRBJ2-7
v_gene: TRBV7-2
abundance: .
d_gene: .
CDR3nt: TGTGCCAGCAGCACACTGACCGCGAGCTCCTACGAGCAGTACTTC
CDR3aa: CASSTLTASSYEQYF

j_gene: TRBJ2-5
v_gene: TRBV7-2
abundance: .
d_gene: .
CDR3nt: TGTGCCAGCAGCTCCAAGGGCTTTAGGGGGACCCAGTACTTC
CDR3aa: CASSSKGFRGTQYF

j_gene: TRBJ1-6
v_gene: TRBV7-2
abundance: few
d_gene: TRBD1
CDR3nt: TGTGCCAGCAGGAGGGACAGGGGGGATTATTCACCCCTCCACTTT
CDR3aa: CASRRDRGDYSPLHF

j_gene: TRBJ2-3
v_gene: TRBV14
abundance: few
d_gene: TRBD2
CDR3nt: TGTGCCAGCAGCCAAGTCGGGGGGAGCACAGATACGCAGTATTTT
CDR3aa: CASSQVGGSTDTQYF

j_gene: TRBJ2-7
v_gene: TRBV18
abundance: few
d_gene: .
CDR3nt: TGTGCCAGCTCACCATCTCATGGCGCCCTTGGGGAGCAGTACTTC
CDR3aa: CASSPSHGALGEQYF

j_gene: TRBJ2-7
v_gene: TRBV28
abundance: .
d_gene: .
CDR3nt: TGTGCCAGCAGTCCCGGCGGGGCTATCCACGAGCAGTACTTC
CDR3aa: CASSPGGAIHEQYF

j_gene: TRBJ1-6
v_gene: TRBV5-1
abundance: few
d_gene: .
CDR3nt: TGCGCCAGCAGCCCCCTAGCCTCGCGGGAGGGTTCACCCCTCCACTTT
CDR3aa: CASSPLASREGSPLHF

j_gene: TRBJ2-5
v_gene: TRBV7-9
abundance: .
d_gene: TRBD2
CDR3nt: TGTGCCAGCAGCGTAGCGGGGGTAGAGACCCAGTACTTC
CDR3aa: CASSVAGVETQYF

j_gene: TRBJ2-1
v_gene: TRBV5-1
abundance: .
d_gene: .
CDR3nt: TGCGCCAGCAGCCCGGAGGTAGGCATATTAGCGGACCTTTTGGATGAGCAGTTCTTC
CDR3aa: CASSPEVGILADLLDEQFF

j_gene: TRBJ2-1
v_gene: TRBV4-2
abundance: .
d_gene: .
CDR3nt: TGTGCCAGCAGCCAAGATCTTGGCGGGTCCTACAATGAGCAGTTCTTC
CDR3aa: CASSQDLGGSYNEQFF

j_gene: TRBJ1-3
v_gene: TRBV10-3
abundance: .
d_gene: .
CDR3nt: TGTGCCATCAGTGGGGTTTCTGGAAACACCATATATTTT
CDR3aa: CAISGVSGNTIYF

j_gene: TRBJ2-5
v_gene: TRBV4-1
abundance: .
d_gene: .
CDR3nt: TGCGCCAGCAGCCAAGTTTTTCAAGAGACCCAGTACTTC
CDR3aa: CASSQVFQETQYF